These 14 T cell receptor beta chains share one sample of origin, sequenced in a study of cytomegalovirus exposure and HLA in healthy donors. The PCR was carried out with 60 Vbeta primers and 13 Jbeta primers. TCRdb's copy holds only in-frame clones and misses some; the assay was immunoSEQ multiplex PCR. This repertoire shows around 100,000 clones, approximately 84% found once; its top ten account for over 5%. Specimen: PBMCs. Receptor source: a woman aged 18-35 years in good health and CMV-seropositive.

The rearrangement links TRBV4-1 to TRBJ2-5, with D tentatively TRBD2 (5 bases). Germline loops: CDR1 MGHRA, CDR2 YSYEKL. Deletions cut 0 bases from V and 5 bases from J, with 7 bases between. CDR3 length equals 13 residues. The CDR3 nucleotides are TGCGCCAGCAGCCAAGAGAGAGGGGAGACCCAGTACTTC. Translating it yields CASSQERGETQYF.

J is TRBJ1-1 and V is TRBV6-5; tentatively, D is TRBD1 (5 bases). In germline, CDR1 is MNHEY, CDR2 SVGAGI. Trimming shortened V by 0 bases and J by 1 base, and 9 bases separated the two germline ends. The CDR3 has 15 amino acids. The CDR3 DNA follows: TGTGCCAGCAGTTACTCGACCACAGGGAACACTGAAGCTTTCTTT. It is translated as CASSYSTTGNTEAFF.

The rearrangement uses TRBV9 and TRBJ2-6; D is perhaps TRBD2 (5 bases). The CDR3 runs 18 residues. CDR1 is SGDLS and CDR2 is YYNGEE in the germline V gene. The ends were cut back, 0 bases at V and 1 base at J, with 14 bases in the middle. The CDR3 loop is CASSVARGFASGANVLTF. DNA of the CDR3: TGTGCCAGCAGCGTAGCTCGGGGTTTTGCGTCTGGGGCCAACGTCCTGACTTTC.

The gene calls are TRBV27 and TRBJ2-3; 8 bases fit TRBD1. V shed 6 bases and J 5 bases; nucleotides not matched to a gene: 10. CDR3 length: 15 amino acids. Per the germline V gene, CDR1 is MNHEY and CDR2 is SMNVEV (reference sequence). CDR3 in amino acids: CASRRNRGIRDTQYF. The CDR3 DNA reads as TGTGCCAGCAGACGGAACAGGGGGATTAGAGATACGCAGTATTTT.

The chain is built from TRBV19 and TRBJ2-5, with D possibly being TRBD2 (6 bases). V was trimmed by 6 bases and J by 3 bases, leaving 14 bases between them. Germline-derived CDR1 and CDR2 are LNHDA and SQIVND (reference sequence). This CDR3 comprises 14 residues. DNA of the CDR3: TGTGCCAGTAGGAGGGTCGGGGGAAAAGAGACCCAGTACTTC. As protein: CASRRVGGKETQYF. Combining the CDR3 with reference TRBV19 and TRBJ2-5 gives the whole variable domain DGGITQSPKYLFRKEGQNVTLSCEQNLNHDAMYWYRQDPGQGLRLIYYSQIVNDFQKGDIAEGYSVSREKKESFPLTVTSAQKNPTAFYLCASRRVGGKETQYFGPGTRLLVL.

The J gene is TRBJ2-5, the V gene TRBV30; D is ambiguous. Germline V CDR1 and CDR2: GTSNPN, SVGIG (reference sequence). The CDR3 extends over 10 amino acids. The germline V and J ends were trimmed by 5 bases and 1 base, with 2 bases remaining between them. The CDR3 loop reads CAWRQETQYF. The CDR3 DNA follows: TGTGCCTGGCGCCAAGAGACCCAGTACTTC.

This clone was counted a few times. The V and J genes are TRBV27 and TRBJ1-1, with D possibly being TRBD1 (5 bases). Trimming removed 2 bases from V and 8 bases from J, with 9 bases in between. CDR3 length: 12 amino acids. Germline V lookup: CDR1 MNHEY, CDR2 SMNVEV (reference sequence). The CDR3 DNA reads TGTGCCAGCAGTTTAGGGGGGGACGAAGCTTTCTTT. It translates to CASSLGGDEAFF.

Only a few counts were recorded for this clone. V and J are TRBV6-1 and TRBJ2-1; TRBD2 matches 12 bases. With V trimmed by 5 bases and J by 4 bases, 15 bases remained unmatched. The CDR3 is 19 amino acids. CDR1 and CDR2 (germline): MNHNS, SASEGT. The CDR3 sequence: CASSQDPGLAGPFYNEQFF. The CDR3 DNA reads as TGTGCCAGCAGTCAAGATCCGGGACTAGCGGGTCCGTTTTACAATGAGCAGTTCTTC.

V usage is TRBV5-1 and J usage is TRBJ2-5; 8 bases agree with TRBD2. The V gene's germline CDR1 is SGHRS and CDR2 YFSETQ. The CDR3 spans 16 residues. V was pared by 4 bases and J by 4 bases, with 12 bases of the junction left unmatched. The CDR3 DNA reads TGCGCCAGCAGCCTATCCCCGGGGACTAGTGTAGAGACCCAGTACTTC. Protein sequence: CASSLSPGTSVETQYF.

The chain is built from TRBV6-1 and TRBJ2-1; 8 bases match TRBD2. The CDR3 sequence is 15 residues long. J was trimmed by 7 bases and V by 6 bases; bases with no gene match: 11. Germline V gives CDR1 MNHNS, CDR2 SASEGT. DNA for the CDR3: TGTGCCAGCAGAAGCGGGGGCTCCGGGGGGAATGAGCAGTTCTTC. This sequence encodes CASRSGGSGGNEQFF.

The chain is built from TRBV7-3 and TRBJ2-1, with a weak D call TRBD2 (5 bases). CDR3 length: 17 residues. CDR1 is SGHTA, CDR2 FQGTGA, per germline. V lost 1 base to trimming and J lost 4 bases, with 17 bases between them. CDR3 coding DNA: TGTGCCAGCAGCTTAAGGGGTACTAGGTCCACTTACAATGAGCAGTTCTTC. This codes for CASSLRGTRSTYNEQFF.

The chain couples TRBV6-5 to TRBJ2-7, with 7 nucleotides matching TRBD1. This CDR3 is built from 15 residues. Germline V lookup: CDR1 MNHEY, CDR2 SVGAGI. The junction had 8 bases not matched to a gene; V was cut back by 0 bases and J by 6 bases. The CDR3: CASSYSYRGPGEQYF. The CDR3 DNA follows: TGTGCCAGCAGTTACTCTTACAGGGGACCCGGCGAGCAGTACTTC.

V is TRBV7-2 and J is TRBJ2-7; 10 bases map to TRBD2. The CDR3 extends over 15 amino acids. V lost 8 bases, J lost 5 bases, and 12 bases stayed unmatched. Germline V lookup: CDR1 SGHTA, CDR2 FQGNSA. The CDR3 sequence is CASGEQRGGYHEQYF. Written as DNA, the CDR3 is TGTGCCAGCGGGGAGCAGCGGGGGGGCTATCACGAGCAGTACTTC.

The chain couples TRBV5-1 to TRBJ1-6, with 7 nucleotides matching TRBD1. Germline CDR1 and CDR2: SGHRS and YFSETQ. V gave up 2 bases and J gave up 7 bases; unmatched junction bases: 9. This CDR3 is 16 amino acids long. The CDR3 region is CASSFFPGQTNSPLHF. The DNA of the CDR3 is TGCGCCAGCAGCTTCTTCCCGGGACAGACGAATTCACCCCTCCACTTT.